This T cell receptor beta chain was identified during a study of CD8 T cells in ankylosing spondylitis. Study findings and constraints: The authors reported significant enrichment of disease-linked clones in matched ankylosing spondylitis synovial fluid. Seemingly distinctive of ankylosing spondylitis blood was a TCR beta motif formed by eight highly homologous variants.

Libraries for TCR beta were made by quantitative 5'-RACE with molecular barcodes. MiXCR, applied by TCRdb to the 5' RACE reads, yields one record per CDR3 protein. This table has 250,000 or so distinct CDR3 sequences, approximately 11% appearing once. The sample holds a few counts of this clonotype. Its antigen is not identified. This CDR3 has 15 residues. The V end was cut by 3 bases, the J end by 1 base, with 11 bases between. Germline V gene lookup returns CDR1 SGHVS and CDR2 FNYEAQ. The receptor comes from a male donor with ankylosing spondylitis or in good health (not recorded which). Material: blood, either unsorted or a sorted T cell fraction (not recorded which). This sequence joins TRBV7-6 and TRBJ2-3; D unresolved. Here the CDR3 reads CASSLAAGGTDTQYF. The CDR3 DNA reads as TGTGCCAGCAGCTTGGCGGCTGGAGGCACAGATACGCAGTATTTT.